This TCR beta chain came from a study of cytomegalovirus exposure and HLA in healthy donors. To note about this clone: The antigen remains unidentified.

Trimming left V 3 bases short and J 4 bases short, with 9 bases between. Germline V lookup: CDR1 SNHLY, CDR2 FYNNEI. CDR3 length: 14 amino acids. Broader study findings: As was reported, the HLA-A and HLA-B alleles of most subjects were accurately predicted from TCR beta sequences.

Each donor's status was that of a healthy bone marrow donor. PCR primers comprised 60 Vbeta and 13 Jbeta primers. Here immunoSEQ multiplex PCR was the method, and the copy in TCRdb shows in-frame clones only, minus some. This listing includes about 75,000 clones. The receptor was isolated from a man in his forties in good health and CMV-seronegative. The V gene is TRBV2, the J gene TRBJ1-4; no firm D call. Input material: PBMCs. In nucleotides, the CDR3 is TGTGCCAGCAGTGACGTCAGAAGTAATGAAAAACTGTTTTTT. This codes for CASSDVRSNEKLFF. Full variable domain (remainder filled in from reference TRBV2 and TRBJ1-4): EPEVTQTPSHQVTQMGQEVILRCVPISNHLYFYWYRQILGQKVEFLVSFYNNEISEKSEIFDDQFSVERPDGSNFTLKIRSTKLEDSAMYFCASSDVRSNEKLFFGSGTQLSVL.